The rows below give T cell receptor beta chains drawn from one sample of a study of blood T cell repertoires in COVID-19. Method: immunoSEQ multiplex PCR; TCRdb's copy keeps in-frame clones and lacks some. The sample yields approximately 140,000 clones, 87% seen once. Source material: peripheral blood. These receptors all stem from a woman between 55 and 75 years old with active or convalescent COVID-19. Both conserved end residues are part of each CDR3. D genes are given only for firm matches. Clone size, where shown, is once, few, many, or a class for clones that have expanded.

D	size	V	J	DNA	CDR3
TRBD1	-	TRBV11-2	TRBJ2-7	TGTGCCAGCAGCTTACACCAGGGGGACACCTACGAGCAGTACTTC	CASSLHQGDTYEQYF
-	-	TRBV7-4	TRBJ1-5	TGTGCCAGCAGCCCGTTCTTTCAGCCCCAGCATTTT	CASSPFFQPQHF
-	-	TRBV29-1	TRBJ1-2	TGCAGCGTTGAGAGCAGGGGTGGCGACTATGGCTACACCTTC	CSVESRGGDYGYTF
-	-	TRBV12-3/TRBV12-4	TRBJ2-1	TGTGCCAGCAGTTTGGGCCAGCACAATGAGCAGTTCTTC	CASSLGQHNEQFF
TRBD2	-	TRBV6-5	TRBJ2-4	TGTGCCAGCAGCCACATGGGGACTAGCGGAAACATTCAGTACTTC	CASSHMGTSGNIQYF
-	-	TRBV19	TRBJ1-5	TGTGCCACCACCCGTGGAGCCAATCAGCCCCAGCATTTT	CATTRGANQPQHF
TRBD1	few	TRBV6-2/TRBV6-3	TRBJ2-3	TGTGCCAGCAGTCCCCGCGAGCAGGGGGCGAAGTATTTT	CASSPREQGAKYF
TRBD2	-	TRBV5-1	TRBJ2-5	TGCGCCAGCAGCCATAGCGGGGGACAAGAGACCCAGTACTTC	CASSHSGGQETQYF
TRBD1	few	TRBV7-2	TRBJ1-3	TGTGCCAGCAGTCAACAGGGGGGTGGAAACACCATATATTTT	CASSQQGGGNTIYF
TRBD1	-	TRBV5-6	TRBJ1-2	TGTGCCAGCAGGGCCAGGGGGGCTGGCTACACCTTC	CASRARGAGYTF
-	-	TRBV21-1	TRBJ2-5	TGTGCCAGCAGCAAAGAGGCCCGGGGGGAGACCCAGTACTTC	CASSKEARGETQYF
-	-	TRBV12-5	TRBJ2-4	TGTGCTAAGCCCTATCGCTGGTTGGCGGCAACGGACATTCAGTACTTC	CAKPYRWLAATDIQYF
TRBD2	-	TRBV7-2	TRBJ2-1	TGTGCCAGCAGCTCCCCTAGCGGGGGGGCGTCCAATGAGCAGTTCTTC	CASSSPSGGASNEQFF
-	once	TRBV11-3	TRBJ1-1	TGTGCCAGCAGCTTAGATCCGAGCACTGAAGCTTTCTTT	CASSLDPSTEAFF
-	-	TRBV7-2	TRBJ2-7	TGTGCCAGCAGCTTAGGAGGCGATCCCAACTACGAGCAGTACTTC	CASSLGGDPNYEQYF
-	-	TRBV7-2	TRBJ1-6	TGTGCCAGCAGCTTAGGGCTCTCCTATAATTCACCCCTCCACTTT	CASSLGLSYNSPLHF
-	-	TRBV7-9	TRBJ1-4	TGTGCCAGCAGCCCAGGAGGGCCAACTAATGAAAAACTGTTTTTT	CASSPGGPTNEKLFF
-	-	TRBV23-1	TRBJ1-2	TGCGCCAGCAGTCAATCAGGAAGCGATAGTACTAGTAACTATGGCTACACCTTC	CASSQSGSDSTSNYGYTF
TRBD1	-	TRBV12-3/TRBV12-4	TRBJ2-3	TGTGCCAGCAGGACGACAGGGGCAGATACGCAGTATTTT	CASRTTGADTQYF
-	-	TRBV9	TRBJ1-2	TGTGCCAGCAGCGTAGACCCCGCCCCCTCGTCGGGTAACTATGGCTACACCTTC	CASSVDPAPSSGNYGYTF
-	-	TRBV7-6	TRBJ2-1	TGTGCCAGCAGCTTAGCGTCGGACACCGAGCAGTTCTTC	CASSLASDTEQFF
TRBD1	-	TRBV6-2/TRBV6-3	TRBJ1-1	TGTGCCAGCAGTTCCAGGACAGGGGGGAACACTGAAGCTTTCTTT	CASSSRTGGNTEAFF
-	-	TRBV19	TRBJ2-6	TGTGCCATAGGACAGACCCCTGGGGCCAACGTCCTGACTTTC	CAIGQTPGANVLTF
-	-	TRBV6-6	TRBJ1-6	TGTGCCAGCAGTTCCACAGGGTCTGGCTATAATTCACCCCTCCACTTT	CASSSTGSGYNSPLHF
TRBD2	-	TRBV7-2	TRBJ2-7	TGTGCCAGCAGCCCCCCTAGCGGGGTGGAAGAGCAGTACTTC	CASSPPSGVEEQYF
-	-	TRBV6-5	TRBJ1-5	TGTGCCAGCAGTTACTCGGGCAGGGGCAATCAGCCCCAGCATTTT	CASSYSGRGNQPQHF
TRBD2	few	TRBV9	TRBJ2-3	TGTGCCAGCAGCTCCTTGGGACTAGCGGGGACAGATACGCAGTATTTT	CASSSLGLAGTDTQYF
-	-	TRBV20-1	TRBJ2-7	TGCAGTGTCCCCTGGGCAGGGGAGCAGTACTTC	CSVPWAGEQYF
-	-	TRBV6-5	TRBJ2-3	TGTGCCAGCAGTCGGACAGTAGCCACAGATACGCAGTATTTT	CASSRTVATDTQYF
-	-	TRBV7-9	TRBJ1-2	TGTGCCAGCAGCTTATCTCGGGGTGACGGTGGCTACACCTTC	CASSLSRGDGGYTF
TRBD1	few	TRBV5-1	TRBJ2-7	TGCGCCAGCAGCTCTGGACAGGGGACTCGAGAGCAGTACTTC	CASSSGQGTREQYF
-	-	TRBV21-1	TRBJ2-7	TGTGCCAGCAGCAACAGCGCGGGACAGCCATACGAGCAGTACTTC	CASSNSAGQPYEQYF